This T cell receptor beta chain was recorded in a study of cytomegalovirus exposure and HLA in healthy donors. PCR involved 60 Vbeta and 13 Jbeta primers. Clones were read by immunoSEQ multiplex PCR, and TCRdb kept only the in-frame ones, dropping some. The table includes about 170,000 clones, roughly 80% detected once. Germline CDR1 SGDLS, CDR2 YYNGEE. This CDR3 is built from 14 residues. V shed 3 bases and J 3 bases; nucleotides not matched to a gene: 6. Study-level points and caveats: Sequencing artifact likely explains a cluster of highly shared sequence variants.

Notes on this clone: What it binds is unknown.

The origin of this receptor is a male donor in good health and CMV-seronegative. The source material was PBMCs. The chain uses TRBV9 and TRBJ2-7; 7 bases match TRBD1. DNA for the CDR3: TGTGCCAGCAGCGCCGGACAGGACCGCTACGAGCAGTACTTC. Its protein product is CASSAGQDRYEQYF. Variable domain in full (rest from reference TRBV9 and TRBJ2-7): DSGVTQTPKHLITATGQRVTLRCSPRSGDLSVYWYQQSLDQGLQFLIQYYNGEERAKGNILERFSAQQFPDLHSELNLSSLELGDSALYFCASSAGQDRYEQYFGPGTRLTVT.